Each of the 13 T cell receptor beta chains below was sequenced from the same sample in a study of memory CD4+ T cells and cytomegalovirus serostatus. The sort gate was single viable CD3+CD4+CD8-CD45RO+ cells for memory CD4+ T cells. Clones were read by immunoSEQ multiplex PCR, and TCRdb kept only the in-frame ones, dropping some. Of 40,000 to 55,000 clones detected, around 70% appear once; the ten largest clones hold about 1.1%. The sequenced material came from memory CD4+ T cells from blood. These receptors were collected from an adult in good health and CMV-seropositive.

This chain joins TRBV5-6 and TRBJ2-3; TRBD2 aligns across 7 bases. After removal of 5 bases from V and 0 bases from J, the junction contained 15 bases not matched to a gene. CDR3 length equals 18 residues. Germline assignment: CDR1 SGHDT and CDR2 YYEEEE. Here the CDR3 reads CASSTPSGDLSSTDTQYF. In DNA form, the CDR3 reads TGTGCCAGCAGTACCCCTAGCGGAGATCTATCTAGCACAGATACGCAGTATTTT.

This chain uses TRBV6-4 with TRBJ2-3; D is possibly TRBD2 (6 bases). Trimming left V 6 bases short and J 0 bases short, with 10 bases between. Germline lookup yields CDR1 MRHNA and CDR2 SNTAGT. The CDR3 has 14 residues. The CDR3 sequence: CASRQAGSTDTQYF. Here the CDR3 DNA reads TGTGCCAGCAGACAAGCGGGCAGCACAGATACGCAGTATTTT.

The chain is built from TRBV11-2 and TRBJ2-5, with TRBD2 identical over 9 bases. The V segment lost 5 bases and the J segment 5 bases; nucleotides outside the gene matches: 12. This CDR3 has 16 residues. Germline loops: CDR1 SGHAT, CDR2 FQNNGV. The CDR3 coding sequence is TGTGCCAGCAGCCCTTTGGCGGGGGGGTTCGGGGAGACCCAGTACTTC. This sequence encodes CASSPLAGGFGETQYF.

The chain employs TRBV7-9 and TRBJ1-4; 7 bases match TRBD1. The trim removed 4 bases at V and 8 bases at J, leaving 10 bases unmatched. The CDR3 is 15 residues long. Looked up from germline, CDR1 is SEHNR and CDR2 is FQNEAQ (reference sequence). Here the CDR3 reads CASSSTLGGGEKLFF. DNA for the CDR3: TGTGCCAGCAGCTCCACGCTAGGGGGCGGAGAAAAACTGTTTTTT.

This clone was seen just once. The chain carries TRBV28 and TRBJ2-3; a weak D match, TRBD2 (6 bases). Germline CDR1 and CDR2: MDHEN and SYDVKM. CDR3 length: 15 residues. Trimming left V 4 bases short and J 0 bases short, with 11 bases between. In DNA, the CDR3 is TGTGCCAGCAGTTCCGTGGGGGGAAGCACAGATACGCAGTATTTT. Encoded protein: CASSSVGGSTDTQYF.

The genes are TRBV10-3 and TRBJ2-5; 9 nucleotides match TRBD1. Germline lookup yields CDR1 ENHRY and CDR2 SYGVKD. The CDR3 has 14 amino acids. Trimming cost V 2 bases and J 5 bases; bases outside gene matches: 3. CDR3 nucleotides: TGTGCCATCAGTGAGAACAGGGGGCGGGAGACCCAGTACTTC. Amino acids: CAISENRGRETQYF.

The gene calls are TRBV9 and TRBJ2-7, with D hard to call. Germline V gene sequence: CDR1 SGDLS, CDR2 YYNGEE. The CDR3 runs to 14 residues. V was clipped by 0 bases and J by 1 base, with 8 bases between them. CDR3: CASSVGLRSYEQYF. The CDR3 DNA follows: TGTGCCAGCAGCGTAGGCCTGCGGTCCTACGAGCAGTACTTC.

The chain couples TRBV4-1 to TRBJ2-2, with D possibly matching TRBD2 (5 bases). V lost 4 bases and J lost 0, with 15 bases in between. Germline V lookup: CDR1 MGHRA, CDR2 YSYEKL. The CDR3 spans 17 residues. As DNA, the CDR3 is TGCGCCAGCAGCCCAAGAAGGCGACTAACGAACACCGGGGAGCTGTTTTTT. Translated, it gives CASSPRRRLTNTGELFF.

V usage is TRBV29-1 and J usage is TRBJ1-2, with 10 bases that match TRBD1. J was trimmed by 3 bases and V by 4 bases; bases with no gene match: 2. Looked up from germline, CDR1 is SQVTM and CDR2 is ANQGSEA. The CDR3 totals 13 residues. CDR3 sequence reads: CSVGGTGDYGYTF. The CDR3 DNA reads as TGCAGCGTTGGAGGGACAGGGGACTATGGCTACACCTTC.

This clone was seen only a few times. This chain uses TRBV5-4 with TRBJ2-2; 11 nucleotides line up with TRBD2. Germline CDR1 SGHNT, CDR2 YYREEE (reference sequence). CDR3 size: 18 residues. Germline trimming cut 1 base from V and 4 bases from J; bases unmatched to any gene: 9. CDR3 nucleotide sequence: TGTGCCAGCAGCTTGAGCCCGACTAGCGGGACACTCACCGGGGAGCTGTTTTTT. The encoded protein is CASSLSPTSGTLTGELFF.

The rearrangement joins TRBV7-2 to TRBJ1-1; unclear D gene. The CDR3 is made up of 14 amino acids. The V and J ends lost 1 base and 4 bases respectively, with 10 bases between them. Germline V lookup: CDR1 SGHTA, CDR2 FQGNSA. DNA for the CDR3: TGTGCCAGCAGCTTAGGGGGATCGGCCACTGAAGCTTTCTTT. Translation gives CASSLGGSATEAFF.

This clone was seen a single time. The chain has TRBV27 and TRBJ2-2; TRBD2 matches at 8 bases. V dropped 2 bases and J dropped 3; count of bases not matched to a gene: 5. CDR1 and CDR2 from the germline V gene are MNHEY and SMNVEV (reference sequence). The CDR3 runs 16 residues. The CDR3 loop is CASSLAGGRDTGELFF. CDR3 in DNA: TGTGCCAGCAGTTTAGCGGGGGGTAGGGACACCGGGGAGCTGTTTTTT.

The CDR3 reads CASSSGRGNTIYF. CDR3 coding DNA: TGTGCCAGCAGTTCAGGAAGGGGAAACACCATATATTTT. The chain recombines TRBV27 with TRBJ1-3; no clear D. V lost 4 bases, J lost 4 bases, and 8 bases lay in between. The CDR3 length is 13 residues. Germline V gives CDR1 MNHEY, CDR2 SMNVEV (reference sequence).